These T cell receptor beta chains were read from a single sample in a study of CD8 T cells in ankylosing spondylitis. In TCRdb, the 5' RACE reads were re-called with MiXCR into one record per CDR3 protein. The repertoire includes about 800,000 distinct CDR3 sequences, over 9.5% of them detected once, and 0.45% to 0.6% sits in the top ten. Sequences were obtained from blood, either unsorted or a sorted T cell fraction (not recorded which). These receptors were taken from a male donor with ankylosing spondylitis. The CDR3 runs from the conserved cysteine through the conserved F or W. The order of the fields is J gene, D gene, V gene, clone size, CDR3 DNA, CDR3 protein. The D gene is left open where the match is weak. Clone size is given for some rows only: seen once, a few or many times, or a class if the clone is expanded.

>TRBJ2-1|TRBD2|TRBV20-1|many
TGCAGTGCGAAGCGACTAGCGGGAGGGGGGAATGAGCAGTTCTTC
CSAKRLAGGGNEQFF
>TRBJ2-1|NA|TRBV20-1|NA
TGCAGTGCTTCCCGAAACTACAATGAGCAGTTCTTC
CSASRNYNEQFF
>TRBJ1-1|NA|TRBV7-9|NA
TGTGCCAGCAGCTTAGGTTTATCGAGTCTCAACACTGAAGCTTTCTTT
CASSLGLSSLNTEAFF
>TRBJ2-7|TRBD2|TRBV25-1|few
TGTGCCAGCCTCGGCAGGCAGGGAGGGCAAACATACTACGAGCAGTACTTC
CASLGRQGGQTYYEQYF
>TRBJ1-2|NA|TRBV20-1|NA
TGCAGTGAAAGGTCGGGGAGCTATGGCTACACCTTC
CSERSGSYGYTF
>TRBJ2-7|NA|TRBV7-2|NA
TGTGCCAGCAGCTTAGTACCACTGGAGGCCTACGAGCAGTACTTC
CASSLVPLEAYEQYF
>TRBJ1-6|NA|TRBV6-1|NA
TGTGCCAGCAGTGAGCGGGTGGACTCGAGCTCCTATAATTCACCCCTCCACTTT
CASSERVDSSSYNSPLHF
>TRBJ1-5|NA|TRBV5-1|few
TGCGCCAGCAGGAAGGGAGAAAATCAGCCCCAGCATTTT
CASRKGENQPQHF
>TRBJ1-5|TRBD1|TRBV20-1|many
TGCAGTGCTACCCGGGACAGGAGATATAGCAATCAGCCCCAGCATTTT
CSATRDRRYSNQPQHF
>TRBJ2-7|TRBD2|TRBV20-1|few
TGCAGTGCTAGACTAGCGGGGGTGGACGAGCAGTACTTC
CSARLAGVDEQYF
>TRBJ2-3|NA|TRBV4-3|few
TGCGCCAGCACTGCTGCACTGATCACAGATACGCAGTATTTT
CASTAALITDTQYF
>TRBJ2-7|NA|TRBV20-1|few
TGCAGTGCTAAAAAAAGTATAAGCTCCTACGAGCAGTACTTC
CSAKKSISSYEQYF
>TRBJ2-5|NA|TRBV3-1|NA
TGTGCCAGCAGCCAAGATCTTGGCAGGGGAGTTGCAGAGACCCAGTACTTC
CASSQDLGRGVAETQYF
>TRBJ2-7|NA|TRBV20-1|few
TGCAGTGCTAGGACAGAATCCTACGAGCAGTACTTC
CSARTESYEQYF
>TRBJ1-1|NA|TRBV28|NA
TGTGCCAGCAGAGGGGGTGGGGCAGACACTGAAGCTTTCTTT
CASRGGGADTEAFF
>TRBJ1-1|NA|TRBV7-8|many
TGTGCCAGCAGCACCGGGAGGGGAGGGGACACTGAAGCTTTCTTT
CASSTGRGGDTEAFF
>TRBJ2-3|TRBD1|TRBV28|few
TGTGCCAGCAGTCTAGGACAGGGGGTCTCAGATACGCAGTATTTT
CASSLGQGVSDTQYF
>TRBJ1-2|NA|TRBV20-1|NA
TGCAGTGCCCACGGGCAGGGCCATTCCTTCTATGGCTACACCTTC
CSAHGQGHSFYGYTF
>TRBJ2-7|TRBD1|TRBV6-1|NA
TGTGCCAGCAGCAGGACAGGGGAGACCTCCTACGAGCAGTACTTC
CASSRTGETSYEQYF
>TRBJ2-3|TRBD2|TRBV20-1|NA
TGCAGTGCTAGAGTTTGGGGGGGAGATACGCAGTATTTT
CSARVWGGDTQYF
>TRBJ1-1|NA|TRBV7-2|NA
TGTGCCAGCAGCTTCGGGGCCGCGTCGACTGAAGCTTTCTTT
CASSFGAASTEAFF